The entry below describes one T cell receptor (beta chain). Other DNA variants within this sample encode the same CDR3. The repertoire was sequenced with immunoSEQ multiplex PCR; TCRdb's copy has only in-frame clones and lacks some. This table has under 250,000 clones, 80% to 90% appearing once. CDR1 MNHEY and CDR2 SMNVEV come from the germline V gene (reference sequence). This CDR3 comprises 13 residues. V was clipped by 3 bases and J by 1 base, with 7 bases between them. The sample belongs to a study of blood T cell repertoires in COVID-19. About the study: From T cells, B-cell-depleted T cells, or PBMCs came the material, which was cDNA or gDNA.

The receptor comes from a human donor in a cohort sampled during active COVID-19. V and J are TRBV27 and TRBJ2-7, with TRBD2 as a possible D gene (6 bases). What was sequenced was peripheral blood. The CDR3: CASSFGGSYEQYF. The CDR3 coding sequence is TGTGCCAGCAGTTTTGGGGGGTCCTACGAGCAGTACTTC.